The 19 T cell receptor beta chains below all came from one sample that was sequenced in a study of blood T cell repertoires in COVID-19. The data were produced by immunoSEQ multiplex PCR, yet TCRdb's version contains in-frame clones alone and is incomplete. The sample records 55,000 to 65,000 clones, less than 90% being singletons. The sample was peripheral blood. These receptors were collected from a man older than 75 in a cohort sampled during active COVID-19.

This clone is a singleton in its sample. The chain employs TRBV6-5 and TRBJ2-3; D ambiguous. Germline V gene sequence: CDR1 MNHEY, CDR2 SVGAGI. The CDR3 sequence is 14 residues long. Trimming took off 7 bases at V and 0 bases at J, with 11 bases between the two ends. The CDR3 nucleotides read TGTGCCAGCATTATCGGTTTTAGCACAGATACGCAGTATTTT. This translates into CASIIGFSTDTQYF.

The V gene is TRBV5-1, the J gene TRBJ2-1; TRBD2 matches at 7 bases. This CDR3 contains 16 residues. CDR1 is SGHRS, CDR2 YFSETQ, per germline. The ends lost 0 bases at V and 5 bases at J; junction bases unmatched: 8. The CDR3 nucleotides are TGCGCCAGCAGCTTGGTTCTCGCGGGAGTTGACAATGAGCAGTTCTTC. It codes for CASSLVLAGVDNEQFF.

This rearrangement joins TRBV6-5 to TRBJ1-1; 8 bases line up with TRBD1. With 6 bases clipped from V and 3 bases from J, the junction kept 9 bases outside the gene matches. Per the germline V gene, CDR1 is MNHEY and CDR2 is SVGAGI. This CDR3 has 15 amino acids. The CDR3 here is CASSPAQGAYTEAFF. In DNA, the CDR3 is TGTGCCAGCAGCCCCGCCCAGGGGGCATACACTGAAGCTTTCTTT.

This chain links TRBV7-9 with TRBJ1-1, with 8 bases identical to TRBD1. The CDR3 contains 14 residues. Germline V gene lookup returns CDR1 SEHNR and CDR2 FQNEAQ (reference sequence). The V gene end was trimmed by 6 bases and the J gene end by 4 bases; junction bases not matched to a gene: 7. The CDR3 nucleotides read TGTGCCAGCAGGGTGACAGGGGCGAGCACTGAAGCTTTCTTT. Its translation: CASRVTGASTEAFF. Drawing the rest from reference TRBV7-9 and TRBJ1-1, the complete variable domain is DTGVSQNPRHKITKRGQNVTFRCDPISEHNRLYWYRQTLGQGPEFLTYFQNEAQLEKSRLLSDRFSAERPKGSFSTLEIQRTEQGDSAMYLCASRVTGASTEAFFGQGTRLTVV.

This chain links TRBV6-6 with TRBJ1-1; the D is unclear. The CDR3 has 14 amino acids. V was clipped by 2 bases and J by 4 bases, with 11 bases between them. Germline V CDR1 and CDR2: MNHNY, SVGAGI (reference sequence). CDR3 DNA: TGTGCCAGCAGTTACGCTAGGGAGGGCACTGAAGCTTTCTTT. Its translation: CASSYAREGTEAFF.

This clone was observed a few times. This chain uses TRBV5-6 with TRBJ2-6, with TRBD2 identical over 7 bases. There are 18 residues in the CDR3. With 4 bases clipped from V and 0 bases from J, the junction kept 10 bases outside the gene matches. Germline V gene sequence: CDR1 SGHDT, CDR2 YYEEEE. The CDR3 is CASSPVGGRVSGANVLTF. The CDR3 bases are TGTGCCAGCAGCCCGGTGGGAGGGAGGGTCTCTGGGGCCAACGTCCTGACTTTC.

The V and J genes are TRBV14 and TRBJ2-5; the D is unclear. This CDR3 is built from 13 residues. Germline V lookup: CDR1 SGHDN, CDR2 FVKESK. V lost 4 bases and J lost 2, with 8 bases in between. DNA of the CDR3: TGTGCCAGCAGCCCCCGACTGCAAGAGACCCAGTACTTC. Translating it yields CASSPRLQETQYF.

J is TRBJ1-1 and V is TRBV4-1; D remains unclear. The CDR3 length is 14 residues. Trimming shortened V by 1 base and J by 4 bases, and 10 bases separated the two germline ends. Per germline, CDR1 MGHRA and CDR2 YSYEKL. The CDR3 sequence is CASSQGRLGTEAFF. CDR3 nucleotide sequence: TGCGCCAGCAGCCAAGGGAGGCTGGGCACTGAAGCTTTCTTT.

This clone was recorded once. The chain employs TRBV5-1 and TRBJ1-3; D remains ambiguous. The CDR3 totals 14 residues. The germline gives CDR1 SGHRS, CDR2 YFSETQ. Between the trimmed V and J ends, which lost 4 bases and 2 bases, there was a span of 10 bases. CDR3 residues: CASSPVNPGNTIYF. Here the CDR3 DNA reads TGCGCCAGCAGCCCCGTAAATCCTGGAAACACCATATATTTT.

This clone was recorded a few times. The J gene is TRBJ1-3, the V gene TRBV9; no firm D call. The germline gives CDR1 SGDLS, CDR2 YYNGEE. V gave up 10 bases and J gave up 0 bases, with 11 bases separating them. The CDR3 extends over 13 amino acids. In DNA form, the CDR3 reads TGTGCCGGAGAGGCGGTCTCTGGAAACACCATATATTTT. Its translation: CAGEAVSGNTIYF.

Only one count was recorded for this clone. The V and J genes are TRBV27 and TRBJ1-2, with TRBD1 identical over 10 bases. The CDR3 runs to 15 residues. The J segment lost 2 bases and the V segment lost 5 bases, leaving 5 bases of the junction unmatched. CDR1 and CDR2 (germline): MNHEY, SMNVEV (reference sequence). CDR3 DNA sequence: TGTGCCAGCAGTCTCCGGACAGGGGGGAACTATGGCTACACCTTC. Translated, it gives CASSLRTGGNYGYTF.

This clone was seen more than once but under ten times. The rearrangement uses TRBV10-1 and TRBJ2-7; 10 bases fit TRBD1. V trimming: 4 bases; J trimming: 5 bases; junction bases outside the gene matches: 11. The CDR3 is 16 residues long. Germline loops: CDR1 WNHNN, CDR2 SYGVQD (reference sequence). CDR3 coding DNA: TGCGCCAGCAGTGCCGCACCCGGGACAGGGGCCCACGAGCAGTACTTC. It is translated as CASSAAPGTGAHEQYF.

This sequence joins TRBV11-2 and TRBJ2-7; a weak D match, TRBD1 (6 bases). The CDR3 has 15 residues. V gave up 5 bases and J gave up 4 bases, with 18 bases separating them. From germline, CDR1 is SGHAT and CDR2 FQNNGV. The CDR3 region has the DNA TGTGCCAGCAGCCTTACTCAGGGGAAGGGTTACGAGCAGTACTTC. It encodes CASSLTQGKGYEQYF. Based on the CDR3 plus reference TRBV11-2 and TRBJ2-7, the full variable domain is EAGVAQSPRYKIIEKRQSVAFWCNPISGHATLYWYQQILGQGPKLLIQFQNNGVVDDSQLPKDRFSAERLKGVDSTLKIQPAKLEDSAVYLCASSLTQGKGYEQYFGPGTRLTVT.

The chain is built from TRBV30 and TRBJ1-4; TRBD1 might be the D (6 bases). Germline CDR1 GTSNPN, CDR2 SVGIG (reference sequence). This CDR3 has 14 amino acids. Trimming removed 3 bases at V and 4 bases at J, with 12 bases between. DNA of the CDR3: TGTGCCTGGAGCCCTCCAGGGGTTAATGAAAAACTGTTTTTT. It encodes CAWSPPGVNEKLFF.

This clone was counted only a few times. As DNA, the CDR3 is TGTGCCAGCAGCATAAGGGGCAGGGGGTCCTACGAGCAGTACTTC. This codes for CASSIRGRGSYEQYF. The rearrangement uses TRBV6-2 or TRBV6-3 and TRBJ2-7, with TRBD1 identical over 7 bases. Germline trimming cut 6 bases from V and 1 base from J; bases unmatched to any gene: 9. Per the germline V gene, CDR1 is MNHEY and CDR2 is SVGEGT. The length of the CDR3 is 15 residues.

The V gene is TRBV30, the J gene TRBJ1-2; no reliable D call. Trimming cost V 3 bases and J 7 bases, with 12 bases left between them. This CDR3 contains 12 residues. The germline gives CDR1 GTSNPN, CDR2 SVGIG (reference sequence). For the CDR3, the DNA is TGTGCCTGGAGCAGGCGGGTGGGTGGCTACACCTTC. Its protein product is CAWSRRVGGYTF.

The chain recombines TRBV5-5 with TRBJ2-7, with 8 nucleotides matching TRBD1. Germline V lookup: CDR1 SGHKS, CDR2 YYEKEE (reference sequence). V shed 4 bases, J shed 0 bases, and the junction held 6 bases outside the gene matches. The CDR3 totals 15 residues. The CDR3 loop is CASSPMGQASYEQYF. In nucleotides, the CDR3 is TGTGCCAGCAGCCCCATGGGACAGGCCTCCTACGAGCAGTACTTC.

As DNA, the CDR3 is TGTGCCAGTAGTACACAGGGGCGGTATAGCAATCAGCCCCAGCATTTT. Translation: CASSTQGRYSNQPQHF. V gene TRBV19 combines with J gene TRBJ1-5; 7 nucleotides match TRBD1. The CDR3 consists of 16 residues. Germline lookup yields CDR1 LNHDA and CDR2 SQIVND (reference sequence). Trimming took 4 bases from V and 0 from J; bases not matched to a gene: 6.

V and J are TRBV19 and TRBJ1-1, with 8 bases identical to TRBD1. Germline assignment: CDR1 LNHDA and CDR2 SQIVND (reference sequence). The CDR3 is made up of 15 amino acids. V lost 1 base and J lost 3; bases outside the gene matches: 4. Here the CDR3 DNA reads TGTGCCAGTAGTATAGTGGCGACAGGGGACACTGAAGCTTTCTTT. Its protein is CASSIVATGDTEAFF.